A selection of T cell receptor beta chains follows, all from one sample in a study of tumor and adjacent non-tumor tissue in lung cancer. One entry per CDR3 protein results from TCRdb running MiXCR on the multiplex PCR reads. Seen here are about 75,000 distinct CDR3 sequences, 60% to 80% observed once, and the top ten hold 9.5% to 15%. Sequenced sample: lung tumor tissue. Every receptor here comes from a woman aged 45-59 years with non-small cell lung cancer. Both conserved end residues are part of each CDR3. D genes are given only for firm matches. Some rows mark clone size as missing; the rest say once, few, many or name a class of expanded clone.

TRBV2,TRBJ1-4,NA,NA,TGTGCCAGCACCGAGGGTCACTGTGATGAAAAACTGTTTTTT,CASTEGHCDEKLFF
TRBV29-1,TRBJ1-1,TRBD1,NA,TGCAGCGTTGTAATGTGGCAGGGGGCCCTGAATACTGAAGCTTTCTTT,CSVVMWQGALNTEAFF
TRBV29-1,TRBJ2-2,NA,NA,TGCAGCGCTCGTCACTCTCTCGCAAACACCGGGGAGCCGTTTTTT,CSARHSLANTGEPFF
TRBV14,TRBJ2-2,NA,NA,TGTGCCAGCAGCCAAGGTTGGTGGGAGAGTTTCACCGGGGAGCTGTCTTTT,CASSQGWWESFTGELSF
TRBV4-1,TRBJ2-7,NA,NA,TGCGTCAGCAGTTTCCGACTAGCCTACGAGCAGTACTTC,CVSSFRLAYEQYF
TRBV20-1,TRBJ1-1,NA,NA,TGCAGTGCAGCCCCTATGATCACTGAAGCTTTCTTT,CSAAPMITEAFF
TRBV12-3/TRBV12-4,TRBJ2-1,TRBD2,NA,TGTGCCAGCTGGACTAGCGGGACTAATGATCAGTTCTTC,CASWTSGTNDQFF
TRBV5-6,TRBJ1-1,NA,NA,TGTGCCAGCAACTGGGGGCCAGGTCAAGCAAACACTGAAGCTTTCTTT,CASNWGPGQANTEAFF
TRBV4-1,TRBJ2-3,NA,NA,TGCGCCAGCAGCCAAACGGGGGGCACAGAAGCGCAGTATTTT,CASSQTGGTEAQYF
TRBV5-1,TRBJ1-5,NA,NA,TGCGCCAGCAGCACAGAGGGGTTACAGCCCCGGCATTTT,CASSTEGLQPRHF
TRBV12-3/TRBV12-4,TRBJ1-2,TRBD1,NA,TGTGCCAGCAGTCGGACAGGGGGTTCTAACTATGGTCACACCTTC,CASSRTGGSNYGHTF
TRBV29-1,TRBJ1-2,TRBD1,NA,TGTAGCGCATCGGGGACAGGGATTTACACCTTC,CSASGTGIYTF
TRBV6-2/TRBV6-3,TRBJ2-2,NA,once,TGTGCCAGCAGTGACGGGCAGGGAAACACCGGGGAGCTGTTTTTT,CASSDGQGNTGELFF
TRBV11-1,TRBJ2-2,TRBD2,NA,TGTGTTAGCAGCGTAGCTATTAGCGGGAGTTACCACACCGGGGAGCTGTTTTTT,CVSSVAISGSYHTGELFF
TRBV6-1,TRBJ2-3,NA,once,TGTGCCAACAGTATCCTTACCCGGACCTCAGGTACGCAGTATTTT,CANSILTRTSGTQYF
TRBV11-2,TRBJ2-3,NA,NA,TGTGCCAGCATCCCACCCTGGGTCACCACCACAGATACGCAGTATTTT,CASIPPWVTTTDTQYF